The entry below gives a single TCR beta chain sequence along with its context. This specimen comes from a study of a mutant IDH1 vaccine in newly diagnosed glioma. The time point is: baseline, week 1 (first vaccination visit). The treatment here: pre-vaccination baseline after standard-of-care therapy. Clones were read by immunoSEQ multiplex PCR, and TCRdb kept only the in-frame ones, dropping some. The sample lists 60,000 to 75,000 clones, around four fifths occurring once. Source: peripheral blood mononuclear cells (PBMCs), taken from a glioma patient treated with radiotherapy, temozolomide or both. This TCR derives from a woman aged 18-35 years with glioma. Some clones in this sample may be carry-over from other donors' samples.

CDR3 nucleotides: TGTGCCAGTAGTCGAGACAGGGCTTGGACTGAAGCTTTCTTT. Amino acids: CASSRDRAWTEAFF. V and J are TRBV19 and TRBJ1-1, with 7 positions matching TRBD1. Germline trimming cut 5 bases from V and 5 bases from J; bases unmatched to any gene: 8. Germline assignment: CDR1 LNHDA and CDR2 SQIVND (reference sequence). CDR3 length: 14 residues.